The entry below gives a single TCR beta chain sequence along with its context. The sample comes from a study of blood T cell repertoires in COVID-19. For the study at large: From the United States, Italy and Spain came samples of acute and convalescent COVID-19. From T cells, B-cell-depleted T cells, or PBMCs came the material, which was cDNA or gDNA.

CDR3 length: 17 amino acids. V lost 1 base, J lost 4 bases, and 10 bases stayed unmatched. Germline V CDR1 and CDR2: LGHDT, YNNKEL (reference sequence). Clones were read by immunoSEQ multiplex PCR, and TCRdb kept only the in-frame ones, dropping some. The sample holds roughly 170,000 clones; roughly nine tenths are singletons and the top ten take less than 25%. The TCR was taken from a man between 70 and 80 years old with active or convalescent COVID-19. The chain carries TRBV3-1 (or the pseudogene TRBV3-2) and TRBJ1-2, with TRBD1 matching 9 bases. Sequencing used peripheral blood. The CDR3 nucleotides are TGTGCCAGCAGCCAAGCGTTAGGACAGGGGAACGCCTATGGCTACACCTTC. It translates to CASSQALGQGNAYGYTF.